This T cell receptor beta chain was documented in a study of CD8 T cells in ankylosing spondylitis. Study conclusions and caveats: Significant enrichment of disease-linked clones was reported in matched ankylosing spondylitis synovial fluid. Blood from ankylosing spondylitis patients appeared to carry a characteristic roughly eight-variant TCR beta motif. Some of the motif variants had earlier been found in reactive arthritis patients' fluid and blood.

This clonotype was detected ten times or more. Its antigen is not identified. Molecular-barcoded quantitative 5'-RACE produced these TCR beta libraries. TCRdb reprocessed the 5' RACE reads via MiXCR and lists one record per CDR3 protein. The data show 200,000 to 250,000 distinct CDR3 sequences, around 6.6% seen once. Germline CDR1 is LGHNA and CDR2 is YSLEER. V was cut by 0 bases and J by 3 bases, with 11 bases left in between. The CDR3 consists of 16 residues. The V and J genes are TRBV4-3 and TRBJ2-2, with unresolved D. The source of this sequence is a male donor with ankylosing spondylitis. Sequencing was carried out using blood, either unsorted or a sorted T cell fraction (not recorded which). In DNA, the CDR3 is TGCGCCAGCAGCCAAGATAAGGGCAGATACACCGGGGAGCTGTTTTTT. It codes for CASSQDKGRYTGELFF.